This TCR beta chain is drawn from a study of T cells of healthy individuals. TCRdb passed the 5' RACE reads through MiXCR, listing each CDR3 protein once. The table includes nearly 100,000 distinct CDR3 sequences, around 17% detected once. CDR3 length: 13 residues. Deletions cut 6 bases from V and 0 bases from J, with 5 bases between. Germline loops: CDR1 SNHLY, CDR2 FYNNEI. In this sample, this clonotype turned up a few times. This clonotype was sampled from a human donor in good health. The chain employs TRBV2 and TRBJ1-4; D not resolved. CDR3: CASSVTTNEKLFF. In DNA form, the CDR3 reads TGTGCCAGCAGCGTTACAACTAATGAAAAACTGTTTTTT. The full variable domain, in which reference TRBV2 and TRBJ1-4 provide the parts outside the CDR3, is EPEVTQTPSHQVTQMGQEVILRCVPISNHLYFYWYRQILGQKVEFLVSFYNNEISEKSEIFDDQFSVERPDGSNFTLKIRSTKLEDSAMYFCASSVTTNEKLFFGSGTQLSVL.